What follows are 3 T cell receptor beta chains derived from one specimen sequenced in a study of cytomegalovirus exposure and HLA in healthy donors. The primer mix had 60 Vbeta and 13 Jbeta primers. TCRdb's table, derived via immunoSEQ multiplex PCR, lists solely in-frame clones and lacks some. The sample lists 90,000 to 130,000 clones; under 70% were seen once. Material for sequencing was PBMCs. These receptors originate from a man aged 25-45 years in good health and CMV-seropositive.

The chain has TRBV27 and TRBJ2-3; possible D gene TRBD2, 5 bases. Germline V gives CDR1 MNHEY, CDR2 SMNVEV (reference sequence). Trimming cost V 5 bases and J 2 bases, with 14 bases left between them. This CDR3 has 15 residues. CDR3 region: CASSVGTRLTDTQYF. The CDR3 DNA reads as TGTGCCAGCAGTGTCGGCACTAGACTCACAGATACGCAGTATTTT.

The J gene is TRBJ1-2, the V gene TRBV19; 10 bases map to TRBD1. Germline trimming cut 5 bases from V and 2 bases from J; bases unmatched to any gene: 5. There are 15 residues in the CDR3. Germline values: CDR1 LNHDA, CDR2 SQIVND (reference sequence). The CDR3 DNA reads TGTGCCAGTAGTCCGGACAGGGGGAGGAACTATGGCTACACCTTC. Translated, it gives CASSPDRGRNYGYTF.

This clone has only one observation. The rearrangement joins TRBV7-3 to TRBJ1-2, with 8 bases fitting TRBD1. V lost 6 bases to trimming and J lost 4 bases; unmatched junction nucleotides: 4. Germline V gene sequence: CDR1 SGHTA, CDR2 FQGTGA. The CDR3 covers 13 residues. CDR3 sequence reads: CASSLQGGYGYTF. CDR3 in DNA: TGTGCCAGCAGTCTACAGGGGGGCTATGGCTACACCTTC.